This TCR beta chain was recorded in a study of memory CD4+ T cells and cytomegalovirus serostatus. To note about this clone: Its antigen remains unknown.

The sort gate was single viable CD3+CD4+CD8-CD45RO+ cells for memory CD4+ T cells. Clones were read by immunoSEQ multiplex PCR, and TCRdb kept only the in-frame ones, dropping some. The profile covers 50,000 to 60,000 clones, with 82% appearing a single time and over 0.55% taken by the ten largest. General study findings and limits: Each of 65 to 75 CMV-associated TCRbeta sequences occurred in one to five individuals.

The sample taken for sequencing was memory CD4+ T cells from blood. The TCR comes from an adult in good health and CMV-seronegative.

Here the CDR3 reads CASSGGGTSTDTQYF. CDR3 bases: TGCGCCAGCAGCGGGGGCGGAACAAGCACAGATACGCAGTATTTT. The rearrangement links TRBV5-1 to TRBJ2-3, with D tentatively TRBD1 (6 bases). Looked up from germline, CDR1 is SGHRS and CDR2 is YFSETQ. The CDR3 consists of 15 residues. Trimming left V 4 bases short and J 0 bases short, with 12 bases between.